This TCR beta chain was observed in a study of T cells in Graves' hyperthyroidism and ophthalmopathy. The wider study: At initial diagnosis, before any treatment had begun, peripheral blood was obtained.

V gave up 3 bases and J gave up 3 bases, with 12 bases separating them. Germline-derived CDR1 and CDR2 are DFQATT and SNEGSKA (reference sequence). The CDR3 has 14 amino acids. Study-wide findings and caveats: In blood, most of the thyroid clonotypes expanded above 0.001 were also present.

Amplification of TCR beta CDR3 regions used RNA as the template. The study used the HTBI primer set for a first-round RT-PCR of the TCR CDR3. TCRdb recomputed calls from the multiplex PCR reads with MiXCR, one row per CDR3 protein. Of some 440,000 distinct CDR3 sequences listed, around a sixth are singletons. For this clonotype: As yet, its antigen is unknown.

The TCR comes from a woman aged 18 to 35 with Graves' hyperthyroidism. The source material was blood. V gene TRBV20-1 combines with J gene TRBJ2-4; D ambiguous. The CDR3 loop is CSASEEVGKNIQYF. CDR3 coding DNA: TGCAGTGCTAGTGAAGAGGTCGGCAAAAACATTCAGTACTTC.